This T cell receptor beta chain comes out of a study of T cell responses to AZD1222 COVID-19 vaccine. Method: immunoSEQ multiplex PCR; TCRdb's copy keeps in-frame clones and lacks some. The table has 95,000 to 120,000 clones, around 88% seen once. About this clone: Antigen: not known.

Overall study findings and caveats: Breadth and depth of Spike-specific TCRs rose after two AZD1222 doses. Of the AZD1222 recipients, only 5 or 6 were seropositive at baseline.

Trimming took off 5 bases at V and 5 bases at J, with 12 bases between the two ends. This CDR3 comprises 13 residues. Per the germline V gene, CDR1 is MNHEY and CDR2 is SMNVEV (reference sequence). Samples with a second dose at about 4 or about 12 weeks were pooled together. The source is an adult who received the AZD1222 COVID-19 vaccine. The sequencing used peripheral blood, collected 28 days after the second AZD1222 dose. V gene TRBV27 combines with J gene TRBJ1-1; no clear D gene. This CDR3 is CASSDERKTEAFF. The CDR3 DNA reads TGTGCCAGCAGTGACGAAAGGAAGACTGAAGCTTTCTTT.